The 5 T cell receptor beta chains given below trace back to one sample, sequenced in a study of PD-1 blockade in classical Hodgkin lymphoma. All the patients suffered relapse after autologous stem cell transplantation, and brentuximab vedotin exposure differed. This table comes from immunoSEQ multiplex PCR, and its TCRdb copy is limited to in-frame clones, with some not included. This table has more than 45,000 clones, around 90% appearing once. The sequences come from peripheral blood mononuclear cells (PBMCs), collected before the second cycle of nivolumab. The receptor source for this set is a human donor with classical Hodgkin lymphoma.

This clone occurred once. This chain uses TRBV7-7 with TRBJ2-3; D is undetermined. Germline lookup yields CDR1 SSHAT and CDR2 FNYEAQ (reference sequence). Between the trimmed V and J ends, which lost 5 bases and 0 bases, there was a span of 12 bases. The CDR3 loop spans 15 amino acids. CDR3 sequence reads: CASSESGGSTDTQYF. As DNA, the CDR3 is TGTGCCAGCAGCGAATCGGGCGGTAGCACAGATACGCAGTATTTT.

This clone appeared once. The CDR3 coding sequence is TGTGCCAGCAGGGAGACCGGGACTCACTACAATGAGCAGTTCTTC. It yields the protein CASRETGTHYNEQFF. The rearrangement links TRBV9 to TRBJ2-1; D is possibly TRBD2 (6 bases). Looked up from germline, CDR1 is SGDLS and CDR2 is YYNGEE. The CDR3 sequence is 15 residues long. V lost 5 bases, J lost 3 bases, and 15 bases lay in between.

The chain carries TRBV12-5 and TRBJ1-2; D remains unclear. Trimming cost V 9 bases and J 2 bases, with 10 bases left between them. Per the germline V gene, CDR1 is LGHNT and CDR2 is FRNRAP. The CDR3 is 12 residues long. This CDR3 is CASPVENYGYTF. For the CDR3, the DNA is TGTGCTAGCCCTGTGGAAAACTATGGCTACACCTTC. Full variable domain (missing parts from reference TRBV12-5 and TRBJ1-2): DARVTQTPRHKVTEMGQEVTMRCQPILGHNTVFWYRQTMMQGLELLAYFRNRAPLDDSGMPKDRFSAEMPDATLATLKIQPSEPRDSAVYFCASPVENYGYTFGSGTRLTVV.

The rearrangement uses TRBV6-5 and TRBJ2-1; tentative D call: TRBD2 (6 bases). Germline V gene sequence: CDR1 MNHEY, CDR2 SVGAGI. The germline V and J ends were trimmed by 4 bases and 4 bases, with 8 bases remaining between them. The CDR3 covers 13 residues. CDR3 in amino acids: CASSWAGYNEQFF. The CDR3 DNA follows: TGTGCCAGCAGTTGGGCGGGGTACAATGAGCAGTTCTTC.

The chain has TRBV11-3 and TRBJ2-1; D is uncertain. Germline V gene sequence: CDR1 SGHNT, CDR2 YENEEA. The V gene lost 1 base and the J gene lost 5 bases, with 15 bases spanning the gap. The CDR3 sequence is 16 residues long. The CDR3 loop reads CASSLVGMVGNNEQFF. The CDR3 region has the DNA TGTGCCAGCAGCTTAGTAGGGATGGTCGGAAACAATGAGCAGTTCTTC.